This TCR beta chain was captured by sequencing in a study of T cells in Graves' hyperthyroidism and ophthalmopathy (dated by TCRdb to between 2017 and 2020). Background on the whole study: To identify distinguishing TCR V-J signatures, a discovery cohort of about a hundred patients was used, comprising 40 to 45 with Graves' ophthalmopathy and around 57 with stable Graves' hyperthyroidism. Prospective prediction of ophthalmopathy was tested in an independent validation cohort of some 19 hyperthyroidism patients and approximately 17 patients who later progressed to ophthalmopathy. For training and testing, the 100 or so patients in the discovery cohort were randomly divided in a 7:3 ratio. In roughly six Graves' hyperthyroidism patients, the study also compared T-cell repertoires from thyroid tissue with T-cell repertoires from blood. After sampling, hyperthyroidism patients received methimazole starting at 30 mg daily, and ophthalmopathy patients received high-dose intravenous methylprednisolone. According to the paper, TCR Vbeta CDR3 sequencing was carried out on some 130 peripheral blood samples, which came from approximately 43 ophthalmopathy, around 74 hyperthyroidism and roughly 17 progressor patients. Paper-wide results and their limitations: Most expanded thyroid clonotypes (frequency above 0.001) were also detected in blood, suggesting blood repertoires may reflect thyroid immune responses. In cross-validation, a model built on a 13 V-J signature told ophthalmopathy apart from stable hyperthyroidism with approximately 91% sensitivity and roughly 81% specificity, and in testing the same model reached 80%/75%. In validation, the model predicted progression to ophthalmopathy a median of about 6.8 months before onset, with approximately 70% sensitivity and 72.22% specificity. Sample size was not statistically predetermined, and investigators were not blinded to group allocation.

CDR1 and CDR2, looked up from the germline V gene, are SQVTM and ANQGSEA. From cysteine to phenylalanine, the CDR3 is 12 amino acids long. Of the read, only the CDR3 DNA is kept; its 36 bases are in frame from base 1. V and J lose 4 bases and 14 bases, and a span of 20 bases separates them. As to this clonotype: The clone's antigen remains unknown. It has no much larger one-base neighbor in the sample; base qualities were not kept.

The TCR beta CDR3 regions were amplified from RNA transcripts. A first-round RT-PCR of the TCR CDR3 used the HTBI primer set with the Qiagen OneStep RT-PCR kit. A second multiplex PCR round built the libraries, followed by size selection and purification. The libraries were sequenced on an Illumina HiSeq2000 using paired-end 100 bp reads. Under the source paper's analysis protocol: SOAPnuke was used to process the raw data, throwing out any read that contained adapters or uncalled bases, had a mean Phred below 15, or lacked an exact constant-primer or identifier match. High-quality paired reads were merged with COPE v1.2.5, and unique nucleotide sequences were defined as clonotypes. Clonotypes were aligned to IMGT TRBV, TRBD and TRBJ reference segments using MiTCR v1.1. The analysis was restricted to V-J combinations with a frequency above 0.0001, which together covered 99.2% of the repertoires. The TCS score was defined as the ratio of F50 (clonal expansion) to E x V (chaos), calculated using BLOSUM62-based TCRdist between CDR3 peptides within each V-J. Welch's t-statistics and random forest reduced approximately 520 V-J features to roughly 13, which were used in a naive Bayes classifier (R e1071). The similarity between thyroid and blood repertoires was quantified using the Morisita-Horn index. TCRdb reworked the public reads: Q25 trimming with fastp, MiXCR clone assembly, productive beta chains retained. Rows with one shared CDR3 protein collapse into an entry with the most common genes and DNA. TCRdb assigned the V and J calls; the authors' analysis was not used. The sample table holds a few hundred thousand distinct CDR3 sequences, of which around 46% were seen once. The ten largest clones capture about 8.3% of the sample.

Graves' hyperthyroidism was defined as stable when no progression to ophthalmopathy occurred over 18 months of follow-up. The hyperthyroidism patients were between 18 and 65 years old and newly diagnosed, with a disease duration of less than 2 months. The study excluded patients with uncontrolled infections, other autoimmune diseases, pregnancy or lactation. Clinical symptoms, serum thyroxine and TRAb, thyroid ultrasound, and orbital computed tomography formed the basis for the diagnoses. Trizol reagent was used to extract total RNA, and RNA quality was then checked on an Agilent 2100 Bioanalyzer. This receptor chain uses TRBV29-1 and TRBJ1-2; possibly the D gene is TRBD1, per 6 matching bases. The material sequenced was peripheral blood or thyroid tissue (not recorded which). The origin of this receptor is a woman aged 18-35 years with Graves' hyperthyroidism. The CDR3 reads CSVGWDKSSGTF. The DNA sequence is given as TGCAGCGTTGGGTGGGACAAGTCCTCGGGGACCTTC.